The clone carrying this TCR beta chain was seen a few times. This sample is part of a study of sequential checkpoint blockade in melanoma. The wider study: Arm A got nivolumab then ipilimumab; arm B the reverse, 1:1. Each arm's sequence ended with maintenance nivolumab.

Treatment reported: randomized to nivolumab then ipilimumab (arm A) or the reverse (arm B). No patient had prior DNA-damaging chemotherapy. From thawed PBMCs, live CD3+CD8+ cells negative for CD19 and CD56 were sorted. Clones were read by immunoSEQ multiplex PCR, and TCRdb kept only the in-frame ones, dropping some. The table records approximately 12,000 clones, about 65% of them present only once. Germline CDR1 reads SGDLS; CDR2 reads YYNGEE. This CDR3 region has 15 residues. With V trimmed by 4 bases and J by 2 bases, 3 bases remained unmatched. Source: CD8+ T cells sorted from blood (inferred from file names), taken from a patient given nivolumab and ipilimumab in sequence. The source is a human donor with melanoma. V is TRBV9 and J is TRBJ2-1; 10 nucleotides align to TRBD2. The CDR3 loop reads CASSPAGGTYNEQFF. Here the CDR3 DNA reads TGTGCCAGCAGCCCAGCGGGGGGGACCTACAATGAGCAGTTCTTC.